Given below is one TCR beta chain in context. Its antigen is not known. Sequencing used immunoSEQ multiplex PCR; TCRdb keeps in-frame clones, though not all of them. The sample has approximately 2,200,000 clones; 85% to 95% are singletons. CD8 cells classed as naive were CD45RO-negative and positively selected for CCR7, excluding terminally differentiated effector memory CD45RA+ cells. This sample was taken from a study of shared clonotypes between healthy human individuals. The study, taken as a whole, reports: Unshared clonotypes carried lower generation probabilities than those common to all four donors.

Looked up from germline, CDR1 is SGHNT and CDR2 is YENEEA. After removal of 0 bases from V and 2 bases from J, the junction contained 5 bases not matched to a gene. This CDR3 has 16 amino acids. The receptor was isolated from a young man in good health. Some clones in this sample may be carry-over from other donors' samples. The chain uses TRBV11-3 and TRBJ2-7; 9 positions agree with TRBD1. Sample: naive CD8+ T cells from PBMCs. Here the CDR3 reads CASSLEGQGSAYEQYF. The CDR3 DNA sequence: TGTGCCAGCAGCTTAGAGGGACAGGGCTCCGCCTACGAGCAGTACTTC.